This T cell receptor (beta chain) was sequenced in a study of technical replicates of blood from a handful of donors. CDR1 is SGHVS, CDR2 FNYEAQ, per germline. CDR3 size: 17 residues. The germline V and J ends were trimmed by 5 bases and 4 bases, with 20 bases remaining between them. Repertoires were generated with immunoSEQ multiplex PCR, while TCRdb's copy carries only in-frame clones and drops some. This sample yields approximately 76,000 clones, of which less than 98% are seen a single time; less than 0.2% belongs to the top ten. The chain recombines TRBV7-6 with TRBJ2-2; a weak D match, TRBD1 (6 bases). The receptor was isolated from a human donor in good health. The sequencing sample was made of T cells isolated from PBMCs. DNA of the CDR3: TGTGCCAGCAGCCCCCTTGTTAGGACAGACAGCACCGGGGAGCTGTTTTTT. Protein product: CASSPLVRTDSTGELFF. Together with reference TRBV7-6 and TRBJ2-2, the CDR3 gives the full variable domain: GAGVSQSPRYKVTKRGQDVALRCDPISGHVSLYWYRQALGQGPEFLTYFNYEAQQDKSGLPNDRFSAERPEGSISTLTIQRTEQRDSAMYRCASSPLVRTDSTGELFFGEGSRLTVL.